This is a list of T cell receptor beta chains from one sample in a study of tumor-infiltrating lymphocytes in primary liver carcinoma. TCRdb re-analysed the multiplex PCR reads in MiXCR, keeping a single row per CDR3 protein. The repertoire holds 320,000 or so distinct CDR3 sequences, with 55% to 65% as singletons. Sequenced sample: peripheral blood. Receptors were obtained from a man aged 35-49 years with primary liver carcinoma and hepatitis B virus infection. Each CDR3 is given with its conserved first and last residue. A D gene is named only where the DNA matches it firmly. Clone size appears in some rows only: once, few, many, or a class for an expanded clone.

D gene,clone size,J gene,V gene,CDR3 DNA,CDR3 protein
NA,many,TRBJ2-5,TRBV29-1,TGCAGCGCCCGGAGGGCTAGAGATAAAGAGACCCAGTACTTC,CSARRARDKETQYF
NA,NA,TRBJ1-1,TRBV29-1,TGCAGTGTTGCCCCTGATTGGGCAATGAACACTGAAGCTTTCTTT,CSVAPDWAMNTEAFF
TRBD1,many,TRBJ2-3,TRBV29-1,TGCAGCGTTTCAGACAGGGGGCTTTTT,CSVSDRGLF
TRBD1,NA,TRBJ2-1,TRBV24-1,TGTGCCACCAGTGATCCCCGGGACAGCCTTACCTACAATGAGCAGTTCTTC,CATSDPRDSLTYNEQFF
NA,NA,TRBJ2-2,TRBV12-3/TRBV12-4,TGCGCCAGCACCCGTGGCCCGAACACCGGGGAGCTGTTTTTT,CASTRGPNTGELFF
NA,many,TRBJ1-3,TRBV4-1,TGCGCCAGCAGCCAGAGTGTGGCCTCTGGAAACACCATATATTTT,CASSQSVASGNTIYF
NA,NA,TRBJ2-3,TRBV29-1,TGCAGCGTGTGGACAGCGGTGGAGGATACGCAGTATTTT,CSVWTAVEDTQYF
NA,few,TRBJ2-6,TRBV4-2,TGTGCCAGCAGCCAAGATCCCCGCTCTGGGGCCAACGTCCTGACTTTC,CASSQDPRSGANVLTF
NA,once,TRBJ2-7,TRBV4-1,TGCGCCAGCAGCCGAGAATCAGGGGATTTGTCCTACGAGCAGTACTTC,CASSRESGDLSYEQYF
NA,NA,TRBJ1-6,TRBV5-1,TGCGCCAGCAGCGAGGGACATGGGAGTAATTCACCCCTCCACTTT,CASSEGHGSNSPLHF
NA,many,TRBJ2-5,TRBV29-1,TGCAGCGTTGAGCCAGCCCAGACCCAGTACTTC,CSVEPAQTQYF
NA,many,TRBJ1-3,TRBV4-3,TGCGCCAGCAGCCTTTCCTTCTCCTCTGGAAACACCATATATTTT,CASSLSFSSGNTIYF
NA,NA,TRBJ2-5,TRBV6-2/TRBV6-3,TGTGCCAGCAGCCACGGATTGGGAGAAGAGACCCAGTACTTC,CASSHGLGEETQYF
TRBD2,NA,TRBJ2-3,TRBV19,TGTGCCAGTAGTCGGCCTAGCGGGAGTAAAACAGATACGCAGTATTTT,CASSRPSGSKTDTQYF
TRBD1,NA,TRBJ1-1,TRBV10-2,TGTGCCAGCAGTTTGACAGGGGTTGAAGCTTTCTTT,CASSLTGVEAFF
NA,NA,TRBJ1-1,TRBV29-1,TGCAGCTCCCTACCAGACCGGAACACTGAAGCTTTCTTT,CSSLPDRNTEAFF
NA,NA,TRBJ2-1,TRBV11-2,TGTGCCAGCAGGGAAGGGGCCACAGGGAAAGAGGAGCAGTTCTTC,CASREGATGKEEQFF
TRBD1,NA,TRBJ2-7,TRBV28,TGTGTCAGCAGGTACAGGGGGTTCCCGGTTTTAGGAGGTTTGGGGGAGCAGTACTTC,CVSRYRGFPVLGGLGEQYF
NA,NA,TRBJ1-1,TRBV5-4,TGTGCCAGCAGCTTACCGGGGACGGCAGGCACTGAGACTTTCTTT,CASSLPGTAGTETFF
NA,NA,TRBJ2-7,TRBV29-1,TGCAGCGCAATGACACCTGGGATCGGCACTCCCTACGAGCAGTACTTC,CSAMTPGIGTPYEQYF
NA,NA,TRBJ2-4,TRBV5-4,TGTGCCAGCAGCTTGTCTAGCGCCCCCAAAAACATTCAGTACTTC,CASSLSSAPKNIQYF
NA,many,TRBJ2-5,TRBV4-1,TGCGCCAGCAGCCAAGATGGAGGGACCCAGTACTTC,CASSQDGGTQYF
TRBD1,NA,TRBJ2-1,TRBV2,TGTACCAGCACCTGGCAGGGGGTGGGAAATGAGCAGTTCTTC,CTSTWQGVGNEQFF